This TCR beta chain was sequenced during a study of blood T cell repertoires in COVID-19. Study at large: From the United States, Italy and Spain came samples of acute and convalescent COVID-19. The cDNA or gDNA used as material had been derived from T cells, B-cell-depleted T cells, or PBMCs.

CDR3 length: 14 amino acids. Germline lookup yields CDR1 LGHDT and CDR2 YNNKEL (reference sequence). V was pared by 6 bases and J by 6 bases, with 18 bases between. Measured with immunoSEQ multiplex PCR; TCRdb has only the in-frame clones, and not every one. The repertoire holds 110,000 to 150,000 clones, with around 88% as singletons. The receptor was derived from a woman aged 55-69 years with acute or convalescent COVID-19. V and J are TRBV3-1 (or the pseudogene TRBV3-2) and TRBJ2-7; D might be TRBD2 (7 bases). Source material: peripheral blood. In DNA form, the CDR3 reads TGTGCCAGCAGTCCTGGGGGGGCCCGGGGCGAGCAGTACTTC. The encoded protein is CASSPGGARGEQYF.